Each of the 29 T cell receptor beta chains below was sequenced from the same sample in a study of blood T cell repertoires in COVID-19. The protocol was immunoSEQ multiplex PCR, while the TCRdb copy is restricted to in-frame clones and leaves out a portion. The profile covers about 200,000 clones, with 83% appearing a single time and about 4.8% taken by the ten largest. Sequencing used PBMCs or T cells enriched from blood (not recorded which). The origin of the receptors is a woman in her fifties or sixties who had been exposed to COVID-19.

The chain combines TRBV7-8 with TRBJ1-1; possibly TRBD1 for D (6 bases). V was cut by 2 bases and J by 1 base, with 11 bases left in between. The CDR3 runs to 15 residues. The germline V gene has CDR1 SGHVS and CDR2 FQNEAQ. CDR3 coding DNA: TGTGCCAGCAGCTTAACGGGCAGGGGGAACACTGAAGCTTTCTTT. It is translated as CASSLTGRGNTEAFF.

The V gene is TRBV3-1 (or the pseudogene TRBV3-2), the J gene TRBJ2-7; 7 bases align to TRBD1. This CDR3 region has 14 residues. CDR1 LGHDT and CDR2 YNNKEL come from the germline V gene (reference sequence). After removal of 2 bases from V and 1 base from J, the junction contained 2 bases not matched to a gene. CDR3 amino acids: CASSQMGQSYEQYF. CDR3 bases: TGTGCCAGCAGCCAAATGGGACAGTCCTACGAGCAGTACTTC.

The chain carries TRBV6-5 and TRBJ1-2, with D perhaps TRBD1 (5 bases). The CDR3 is made up of 13 amino acids. Germline-derived CDR1 and CDR2 are MNHEY and SVGAGI. V shed 2 bases and J shed 3 bases, with 7 bases lying between them. The chain's CDR3 is CASSYTGDYGYTF. The CDR3 nucleotides are TGTGCCAGCAGTTACACAGGCGACTATGGCTACACCTTC.

The rearrangement links TRBV2 to TRBJ1-3; 7 bases fit TRBD1. Losses at the gene ends were 9 bases for V and 0 bases for J; bases not matched to a gene: 5. Germline CDR1 SNHLY, CDR2 FYNNEI. This CDR3 has 14 amino acids. In nucleotides, the CDR3 is TGTGCCAGTCGACAGGGCTCCTCTGGAAACACCATATATTTT. The encoded protein is CASRQGSSGNTIYF.

V is TRBV11-2 and J is TRBJ2-7, with D possibly TRBD1 on 5 matching bases. The CDR3 runs to 14 residues. The V end was cut by 2 bases, the J end by 5 bases, with 13 bases between. CDR1 and CDR2 from the germline V gene are SGHAT and FQNNGV. Written as DNA, the CDR3 is TGTGCCAGCAGCTTACGGCAGGGCACCCACGAGCAGTACTTC. Protein product: CASSLRQGTHEQYF.

This clone was counted between two and nine times. The J gene is TRBJ1-2, the V gene TRBV19; D perhaps matches TRBD1 (6 bases). The V end lost 4 bases, the J end lost 3 bases, and 9 bases lay between the germline ends. The germline CDR1 and CDR2 sequences are LNHDA and SQIVND (reference sequence). CDR3 length: 13 amino acids. The CDR3 reads CASSRDKYYGYTF. The DNA of the CDR3 is TGTGCCAGTAGTAGGGACAAATACTATGGCTACACCTTC.

This clone turned up a few times. The rearrangement links TRBV13 to TRBJ2-3; D is ambiguous. The CDR3 is 13 residues long. V dropped 0 bases and J dropped 6 bases, with 7 bases sitting between them. Germline V gene sequence: CDR1 PRHDT, CDR2 FYEKMQ (reference sequence). CDR3 bases: TGTGCCAGCAGCTTAGGCAAAGCTGATACGCAGTATTTT. Amino acids: CASSLGKADTQYF.

The chain couples TRBV27 to TRBJ1-1; D might be TRBD1 (6 bases). This CDR3 region has 14 residues. Trimming removed 6 bases from V and 4 bases from J, with 15 bases in between. In germline, CDR1 is MNHEY, CDR2 SMNVEV (reference sequence). Written as DNA, the CDR3 is TGTGCCAGCAGGCCGAACCTACAGGGCACTGAAGCTTTCTTT. Amino acid sequence: CASRPNLQGTEAFF.

This clone was counted a single time. The rearrangement joins TRBV10-2 to TRBJ1-1, with D perhaps matching TRBD1 (5 bases). Trimming stripped 6 bases from V and 1 base from J, with 9 bases between. Germline CDR1 reads WSHSY; CDR2 reads SAAADI. The CDR3 totals 13 residues. The CDR3 protein is CASSLDRNTEAFF. The CDR3, as DNA: TGCGCCAGCAGCCTAGACAGGAACACTGAAGCTTTCTTT.

The chain couples TRBV24-1 to TRBJ1-5; 10 positions agree with TRBD1. Losses at the gene ends were 4 bases for V and 3 bases for J; bases not matched to a gene: 5. The CDR3 contains 16 residues. Germline assignment: CDR1 KGHDR and CDR2 SFDVKD. The CDR3 DNA reads as TGTGCCACCAGTGAGGCGACAGGGGGCATCAATCAGCCCCAGCATTTT. Protein product: CATSEATGGINQPQHF.

This chain's CDR3 is CASSFSRSGTQYF. DNA of the CDR3: TGTGCCAGCAGTTTCTCCAGGTCAGGGACCCAGTACTTC. The rearrangement joins TRBV12-3 or TRBV12-4 to TRBJ2-5, with D unclear. Between the trimmed V and J ends, which lost 3 bases and 7 bases, there was a span of 12 bases. The CDR3 covers 13 residues.

This clone was counted only a few times. This chain uses TRBV29-1 with TRBJ1-2; weak D call: TRBD1 (5 bases). Germline CDR1 is SQVTM and CDR2 is ANQGSEA. The CDR3 is 11 amino acids. V was shortened by 3 bases and J by 9 bases, with 11 bases between the two germline ends. DNA of the CDR3: TGCAGCGTTGAGCGCGGGGCGAGCTACACCTTC. It translates to CSVERGASYTF.

This sequence joins TRBV5-1 and TRBJ1-5; 7 nucleotides match TRBD1. CDR1 and CDR2 from the germline V gene are SGHRS and YFSETQ. The V and J ends lost 0 bases and 2 bases, in that order; junction bases with no gene match: 8. This CDR3 contains 17 residues. Here the CDR3 reads CASSLGAQGMGNQPQHF. CDR3 DNA: TGCGCCAGCAGCTTGGGGGCACAGGGGATGGGCAATCAGCCCCAGCATTTT.

On this clone: Other DNA variants within this sample encode the same CDR3. The V and J genes are TRBV6-1 and TRBJ1-2; the D is unclear. Between the trimmed V and J ends, which lost 1 base and 5 bases, there was a span of 8 bases. CDR3 length: 13 amino acids. Germline-derived CDR1 and CDR2 are MNHNS and SASEGT. The CDR3 bases are TGTGCCAGCAGTGAAGAGGGAGGGTATGGCTACACCTTC. Protein: CASSEEGGYGYTF.

The chain couples TRBV6-1 to TRBJ2-1, with D tentatively TRBD1 (5 bases). This CDR3 is 14 amino acids long. Trimming took 2 bases from V and 4 from J, leaving 9 bases between them. CDR1 and CDR2 (germline): MNHNS, SASEGT. The chain's CDR3 is CASSETYRYNEQFF. The CDR3 DNA follows: TGTGCCAGCAGTGAAACATACAGGTACAATGAGCAGTTCTTC.

CDR3 loop: CASSPDRGLNTEAFF. CDR3 nucleotides: TGTGCCAGTAGTCCAGACAGGGGGCTGAACACTGAAGCTTTCTTT. The chain combines TRBV19 with TRBJ1-1, with 10 nucleotides matching TRBD1. Per germline, CDR1 LNHDA and CDR2 SQIVND (reference sequence). The CDR3 runs to 15 residues. V was pared by 5 bases and J by 0 bases, with 3 bases of the junction left unmatched.

This clone appeared many times. CDR3 DNA sequence: TGTGCCAGCAGCTTGGAACAGGGGGACACTGAAGCTTTCTTT. As protein: CASSLEQGDTEAFF. The chain has TRBV5-4 and TRBJ1-1; 8 nucleotides align to TRBD1. Germline V lookup: CDR1 SGHNT, CDR2 YYREEE (reference sequence). The V and J ends lost 0 bases and 3 bases, in that order; junction bases with no gene match: 1. The CDR3 runs 14 residues.

The rearrangement uses TRBV28 and TRBJ2-5; 14 nucleotides agree with TRBD2. Unmatched junction bases numbered 6, after V lost 7 bases and J lost 5 bases. CDR3 size: 15 residues. Germline lookup yields CDR1 MDHEN and CDR2 SYDVKM. In DNA, the CDR3 is TGTGCCAGCACAACGACTAGCGGGGGGGCGGAGACCCAGTACTTC. Its protein is CASTTTSGGAETQYF.

The chain links TRBV30 to TRBJ2-3, with 11 bases lining up with TRBD2. This CDR3 is 17 amino acids long. Germline lookup yields CDR1 GTSNPN and CDR2 SVGIG (reference sequence). V dropped 0 bases and J dropped 10; count of bases not matched to a gene: 15. DNA of the CDR3: TGTGCCTGGAGTGTAGAAGGGGCTAGCGGGGGGAGAGGTGCGCAGTATTTT. It yields the protein CAWSVEGASGGRGAQYF.

V and J are TRBV9 and TRBJ2-5, with D possibly TRBD2 on 5 matching bases. The CDR3 is 17 amino acids. Germline V CDR1 and CDR2: SGDLS, YYNGEE. Trimming took off 1 base at V and 1 base at J, with 17 bases between the two ends. The chain's CDR3 is CASSVTGGPRGQETQYF. The CDR3 bases are TGTGCCAGCAGCGTAACCGGTGGACCCCGGGGCCAAGAGACCCAGTACTTC.

The chain uses TRBV6-2 or TRBV6-3 and TRBJ1-5; D not resolved. Germline V CDR1 and CDR2: MNHEY, SVGEGT. This CDR3 is 15 amino acids long. Between the trimmed V and J ends, which lost 2 bases and 3 bases, there was a span of 11 bases. The CDR3 spells CASSYAGLDNQPQHF. CDR3 nucleotide sequence: TGTGCCAGCAGTTACGCTGGGCTCGACAATCAGCCCCAGCATTTT.

The sample holds one count of this clone. One end of the junction fails to match germline, which may point to a read error. This chain connects TRBV3-1 (or the pseudogene TRBV3-2) to TRBJ2-3, with 11 bases fitting TRBD2. Germline assignment: CDR1 LGHDT and CDR2 YNNKEL (reference sequence). This CDR3 has 18 amino acids. This CDR3 reads CASTQRLAGGYCTDTQYF. The CDR3, as DNA: TGTGCCAGCACCCAACGATTAGCGGGGGGGTACTGCACAGATACGCAGTATTTT.

The chain couples TRBV5-1 to TRBJ2-7; 8 bases line up with TRBD1. V dropped 4 bases and J dropped 5; count of bases not matched to a gene: 8. Germline CDR1 is SGHRS and CDR2 is YFSETQ. There are 14 residues in the CDR3. In nucleotides, the CDR3 is TGCGCCAGCAGCACCCCGGACAGGGCCCACGAGCAGTACTTC. Translating gives CASSTPDRAHEQYF.

V usage is TRBV3-1 (or the pseudogene TRBV3-2) and J usage is TRBJ1-1, with a weak D call TRBD1 (5 bases). The V gene's germline CDR1 is LGHDT and CDR2 YNNKEL (reference sequence). This CDR3 has 14 amino acids. V was trimmed by 4 bases and J by 2 bases, leaving 11 bases between them. Here the CDR3 reads CASSLTQGNTEAFF. The CDR3 bases are TGTGCCAGCAGCCTAACTCAGGGAAACACTGAAGCTTTCTTT.

The chain recombines TRBV12-3 or TRBV12-4 with TRBJ2-2; D is unresolved. The CDR3 length is 13 residues. Trimming removed 6 bases at V and 2 bases at J, with 7 bases between. The CDR3 bases are TGTGCCAGCAGCTCCCTAAACACCGGGGAGCTGTTTTTT. Translation gives CASSSLNTGELFF.

The chain is built from TRBV10-3 and TRBJ1-6; D gene uncertain. There are 16 residues in the CDR3. V lost 0 bases, J lost 6 bases, and 12 bases lay in between. CDR1 is ENHRY and CDR2 is SYGVKD in the germline V gene. CDR3 amino acids: CAISESQGSSNSPLHF. The CDR3 DNA is TGTGCCATCAGTGAGTCACAAGGGAGCAGTAATTCACCCCTCCACTTT.

This rearrangement joins TRBV4-2 to TRBJ1-2; 11 bases line up with TRBD1. CDR3 length equals 15 residues. Germline trimming cut 8 bases from V and 6 bases from J; bases unmatched to any gene: 11. CDR1 and CDR2 from the germline V gene are LGHNA and YNFKEQ. CDR3 sequence (DNA): TGTGCCAGCCGACTTGGTGGGGACAGGGGGGATGGCTACACCTTC. This gives the protein CASRLGGDRGDGYTF.

This clone appeared a single time. The rearrangement uses TRBV13 and TRBJ1-1; D not certain. This CDR3 has 14 residues. Germline V CDR1 and CDR2: PRHDT, FYEKMQ (reference sequence). V lost 4 bases and J 1 base, leaving 10 bases between the germline ends. Written as DNA, the CDR3 is TGTGCCAGCAGCTCAGGCCTGAGGAACACTGAAGCTTTCTTT. It encodes CASSSGLRNTEAFF. The whole variable domain, remainder taken from reference TRBV13 and TRBJ1-1, is AAGVIQSPRHLIKEKRETATLKCYPIPRHDTVYWYQQGPGQDPQFLISFYEKMQSDKGSIPDRFSAQQFSDYHSELNMSSLELGDSALYFCASSSGLRNTEAFFGQGTRLTVV.

The V call is TRBV19, the J call TRBJ2-7, with 9 bases that match TRBD2. CDR3 size: 16 residues. Germline CDR1 reads LNHDA; CDR2 reads SQIVND (reference sequence). V dropped 5 bases and J dropped 0; count of bases not matched to a gene: 8. CDR3 residues: CASSSRRLAASYEQYF. Written as DNA, the CDR3 is TGTGCCAGTAGTTCAAGAAGACTAGCGGCCTCCTACGAGCAGTACTTC.